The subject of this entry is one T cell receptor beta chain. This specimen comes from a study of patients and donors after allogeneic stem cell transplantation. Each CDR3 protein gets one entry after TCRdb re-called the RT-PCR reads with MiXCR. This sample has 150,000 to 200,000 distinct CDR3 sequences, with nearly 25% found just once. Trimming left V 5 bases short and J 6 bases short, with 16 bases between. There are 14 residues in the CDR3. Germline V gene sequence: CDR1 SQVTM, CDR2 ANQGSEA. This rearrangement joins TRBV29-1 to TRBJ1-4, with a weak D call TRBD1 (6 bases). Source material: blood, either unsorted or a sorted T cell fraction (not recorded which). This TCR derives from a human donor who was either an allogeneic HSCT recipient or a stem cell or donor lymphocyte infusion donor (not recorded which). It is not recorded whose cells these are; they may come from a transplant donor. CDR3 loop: CSVPSRKGDEKLFF. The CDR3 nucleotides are TGCAGCGTTCCGTCGCGCAAGGGGGATGAAAAACTGTTTTTT.